This TCR beta chain was captured in a study of T cell responses to AZD1222 COVID-19 vaccine. Assay: immunoSEQ multiplex PCR; the TCRdb copy retains only in-frame clones and omits some. The sample has roughly 120,000 clones, 70% to 90% seen once. V was cut by 1 base and J by 3 bases, with 13 bases left in between. This CDR3 is 16 amino acids long. Germline loops: CDR1 MNHEY, CDR2 SVGAGI. The starting material was peripheral blood, obtained on day 0 of AZD1222 vaccination. The chain couples TRBV6-5 to TRBJ1-3, with D perhaps matching TRBD1 (6 bases). The TCR originated in an adult in good health. CDR3 protein: CASSYYRGTFGNTIYF. In nucleotides, the CDR3 is TGTGCCAGCAGTTACTACCGCGGGACATTTGGAAACACCATATATTTT.